This T cell receptor (beta chain) is drawn from a study of regulatory T cells in long-lasting Graves disease. Overall study findings and caveats: The analysis examined peripheral blood only and excluded thyroid tissue.

The CDR3 contains 15 residues. Germline assignment: CDR1 KGHSH and CDR2 LQKENI. Trimming cost V 3 bases and J 2 bases, with 13 bases left between them. The time point here: newly diagnosed GD, antithyroid drugs for less than 3 months. PBMC RNA served as the TCR library source. It was an endocrinology department in Xi'an, China, that provided the patients. As regards this clonotype: No antigen is known for it.

Both iRepertoire HTBI primers and Arm-PCR of CDR3 regions were used to build the TCR beta libraries. TCRdb called the multiplex PCR reads again in MiXCR, with one record for every CDR3 protein. The repertoire has approximately 460,000 distinct CDR3 sequences, about 15% of them found once; the top ten carry about 10%. The sample was also reused in another study, on T cells in Graves' hyperthyroidism and ophthalmopathy. That publication notes: Graves' hyperthyroidism is called stable when ophthalmopathy does not progress within 18 months.

Specimen: peripheral blood mononuclear cells (PBMCs), collected at new diagnosis, from a patient treated with antithyroid drugs. This chain connects TRBV18 to TRBJ1-1; D may be TRBD1 (6 bases). This receptor was taken from a woman younger than 45 with Graves disease. The CDR3 bases are TGTGCCAGCTCACCCGGCAGGGGAGTAAACACTGAAGCTTTCTTT. Its translation: CASSPGRGVNTEAFF.